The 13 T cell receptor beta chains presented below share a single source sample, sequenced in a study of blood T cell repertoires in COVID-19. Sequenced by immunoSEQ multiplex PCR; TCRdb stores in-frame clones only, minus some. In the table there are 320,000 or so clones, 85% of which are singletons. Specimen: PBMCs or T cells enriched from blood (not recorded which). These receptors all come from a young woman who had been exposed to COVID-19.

The CDR3 region has the DNA TGTGCCAGCAGTTTAAGCGGGGGAGAAGAGACCCAGTACTTC. Translation gives CASSLSGGEETQYF. This chain joins TRBV27 and TRBJ2-5; 8 bases align to TRBD2. Losses at the gene ends were 2 bases for V and 3 bases for J; bases not matched to a gene: 2. The germline CDR1 and CDR2 sequences are MNHEY and SMNVEV (reference sequence). The CDR3 has 14 residues.

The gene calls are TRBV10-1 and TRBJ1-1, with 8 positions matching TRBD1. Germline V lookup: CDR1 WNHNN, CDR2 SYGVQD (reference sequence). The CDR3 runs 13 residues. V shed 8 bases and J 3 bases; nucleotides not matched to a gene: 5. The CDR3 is CASRQGLYTEAFF. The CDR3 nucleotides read TGCGCCAGCCGACAGGGGCTTTACACTGAAGCTTTCTTT.

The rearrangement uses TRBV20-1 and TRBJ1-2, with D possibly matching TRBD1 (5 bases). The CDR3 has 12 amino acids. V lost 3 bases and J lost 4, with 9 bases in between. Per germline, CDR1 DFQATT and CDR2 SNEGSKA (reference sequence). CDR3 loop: CSASDRLYGYTF. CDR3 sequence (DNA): TGCAGTGCTAGTGACAGACTCTATGGCTACACCTTC.

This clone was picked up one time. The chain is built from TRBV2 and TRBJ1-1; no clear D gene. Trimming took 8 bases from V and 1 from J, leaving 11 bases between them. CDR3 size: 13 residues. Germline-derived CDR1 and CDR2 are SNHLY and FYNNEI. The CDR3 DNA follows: TGTGCCAGCGCGTCGGGGAGGAACACTGAAGCTTTCTTT. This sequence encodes CASASGRNTEAFF. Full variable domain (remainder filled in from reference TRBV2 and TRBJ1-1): EPEVTQTPSHQVTQMGQEVILRCVPISNHLYFYWYRQILGQKVEFLVSFYNNEISEKSEIFDDQFSVERPDGSNFTLKIRSTKLEDSAMYFCASASGRNTEAFFGQGTRLTVV.

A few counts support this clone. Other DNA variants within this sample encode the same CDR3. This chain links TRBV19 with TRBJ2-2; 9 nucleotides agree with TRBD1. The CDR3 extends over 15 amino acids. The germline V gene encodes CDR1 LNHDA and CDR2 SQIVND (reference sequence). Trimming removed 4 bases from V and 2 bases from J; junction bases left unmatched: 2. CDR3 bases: TGTGCCAGTAGTACGGACAGGGGTAACACCGGGGAGCTGTTTTTT. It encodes CASSTDRGNTGELFF. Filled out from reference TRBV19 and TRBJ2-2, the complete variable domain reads DGGITQSPKYLFRKEGQNVTLSCEQNLNHDAMYWYRQDPGQGLRLIYYSQIVNDFQKGDIAEGYSVSREKKESFPLTVTSAQKNPTAFYLCASSTDRGNTGELFFGEGSRLTVL.

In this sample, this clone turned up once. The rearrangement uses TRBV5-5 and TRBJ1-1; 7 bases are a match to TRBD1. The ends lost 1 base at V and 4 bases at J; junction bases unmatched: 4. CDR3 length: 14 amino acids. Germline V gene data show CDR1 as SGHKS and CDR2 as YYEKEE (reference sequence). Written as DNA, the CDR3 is TGTGCCAGCAGCTTGTTGACAGGGAGCACTGAAGCTTTCTTT. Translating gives CASSLLTGSTEAFF.

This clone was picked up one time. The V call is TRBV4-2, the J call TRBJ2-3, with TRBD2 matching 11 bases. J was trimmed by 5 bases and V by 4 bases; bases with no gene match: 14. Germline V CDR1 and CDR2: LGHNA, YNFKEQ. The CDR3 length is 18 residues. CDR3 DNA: TGTGCCAGCAGCCCCATGGGACGTAGCGGGGGGGCTGAAGATACGCAGTATTTT. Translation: CASSPMGRSGGAEDTQYF.

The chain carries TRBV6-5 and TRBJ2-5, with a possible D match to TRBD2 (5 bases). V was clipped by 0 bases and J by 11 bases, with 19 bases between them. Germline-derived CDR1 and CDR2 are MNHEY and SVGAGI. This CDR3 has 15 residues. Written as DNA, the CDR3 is TGTGCCAGCAGTTACTCAACCATTCAGCGGCTAGATCAGTACTTC. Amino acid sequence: CASSYSTIQRLDQYF.

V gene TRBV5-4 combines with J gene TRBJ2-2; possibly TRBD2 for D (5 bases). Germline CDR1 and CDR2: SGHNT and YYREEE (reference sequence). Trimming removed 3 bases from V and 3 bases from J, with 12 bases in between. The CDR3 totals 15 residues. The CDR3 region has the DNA TGTGCCAGCAGCTCAGGACTCGGCTACACCGGGGAGCTGTTTTTT. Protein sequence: CASSSGLGYTGELFF.

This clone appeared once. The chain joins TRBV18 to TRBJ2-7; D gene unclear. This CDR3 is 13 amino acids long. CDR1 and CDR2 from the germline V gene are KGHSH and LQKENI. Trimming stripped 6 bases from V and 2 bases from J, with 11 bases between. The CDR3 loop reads CASSLQSTYEQYF. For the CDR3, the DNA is TGTGCCAGCTCGTTACAGAGCACCTACGAGCAGTACTTC.

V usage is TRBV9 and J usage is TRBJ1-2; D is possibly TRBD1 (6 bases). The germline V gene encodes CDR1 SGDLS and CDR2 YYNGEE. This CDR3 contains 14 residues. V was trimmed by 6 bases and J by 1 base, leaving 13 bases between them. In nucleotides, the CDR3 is TGTGCCAGCACCCGACAGGAGGATAACTATGGCTACACCTTC. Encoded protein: CASTRQEDNYGYTF.

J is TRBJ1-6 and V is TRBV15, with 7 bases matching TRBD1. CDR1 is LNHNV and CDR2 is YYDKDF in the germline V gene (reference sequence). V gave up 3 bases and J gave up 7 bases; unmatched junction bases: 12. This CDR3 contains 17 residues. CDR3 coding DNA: TGTGCCACCAGCAGCCGCCGACAGGGAGGTATGAATTCACCCCTCCACTTT. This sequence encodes CATSSRRQGGMNSPLHF.

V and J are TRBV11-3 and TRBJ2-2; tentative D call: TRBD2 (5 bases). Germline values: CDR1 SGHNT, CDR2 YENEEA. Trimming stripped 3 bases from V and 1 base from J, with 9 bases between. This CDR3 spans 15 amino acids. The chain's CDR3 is CASSLGGLNTGELFF. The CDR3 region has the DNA TGTGCCAGCAGCTTGGGCGGGCTGAACACCGGGGAGCTGTTTTTT.